The clone carrying this TCR beta chain has just a few counts. Each CDR3 protein gets one entry after TCRdb re-called the reads with MiXCR. The repertoire has around 350,000 distinct CDR3 sequences, approximately 18% of them found once; the top ten carry approximately 10%. The sample belongs to a study of T cell repertoires in cytomegalovirus infection. Study information: Signatures in public TCR beta sequences pointed to both CMV infection and matching HLA type.

V was cut by 6 bases and J by 4 bases, with 13 bases left in between. The germline gives CDR1 MDHEN, CDR2 SYDVKM. CDR3 length: 14 amino acids. Sequenced: PBMCs. The chain couples TRBV28 to TRBJ2-1; TRBD1 is a possible D gene (6 bases). This TCR came from a human donor in good health (CMV status not recorded). Some clones in this sample may be carry-over from other donors' samples. Written as DNA, the CDR3 is TGTGCCAGCAGATCCCAAGACAGGTACAATGAGCAGTTCTTC. As protein: CASRSQDRYNEQFF.